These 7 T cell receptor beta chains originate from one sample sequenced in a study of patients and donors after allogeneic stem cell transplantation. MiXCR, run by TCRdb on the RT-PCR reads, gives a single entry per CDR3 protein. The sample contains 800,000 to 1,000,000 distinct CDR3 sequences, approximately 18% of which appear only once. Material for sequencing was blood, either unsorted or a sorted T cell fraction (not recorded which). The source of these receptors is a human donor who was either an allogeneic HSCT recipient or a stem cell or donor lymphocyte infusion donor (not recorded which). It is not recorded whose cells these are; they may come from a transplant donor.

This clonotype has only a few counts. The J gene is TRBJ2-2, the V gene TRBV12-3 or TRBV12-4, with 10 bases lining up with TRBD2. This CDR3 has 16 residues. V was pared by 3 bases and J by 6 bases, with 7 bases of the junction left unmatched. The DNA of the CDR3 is TGTGCCAGCAGTTTCGACCGACTAGCGGGTCCCGGGGAGCTGTTTTTT. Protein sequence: CASSFDRLAGPGELFF.

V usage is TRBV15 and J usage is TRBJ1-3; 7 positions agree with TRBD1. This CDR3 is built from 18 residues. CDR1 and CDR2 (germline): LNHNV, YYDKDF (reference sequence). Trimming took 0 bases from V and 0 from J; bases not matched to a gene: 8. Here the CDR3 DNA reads TGTGCCACCAGCAGAGATGCGGATACAGGGGCCTCTGGAAACACCATATATTTT. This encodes CATSRDADTGASGNTIYF.

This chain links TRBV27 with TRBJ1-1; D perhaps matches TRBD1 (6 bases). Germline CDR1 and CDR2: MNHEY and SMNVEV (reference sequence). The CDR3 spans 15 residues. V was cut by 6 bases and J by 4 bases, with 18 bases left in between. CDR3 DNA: TGTGCCAGCAGACCCCGAGGGGGAGTACTCACTGAAGCTTTCTTT. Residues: CASRPRGGVLTEAFF.

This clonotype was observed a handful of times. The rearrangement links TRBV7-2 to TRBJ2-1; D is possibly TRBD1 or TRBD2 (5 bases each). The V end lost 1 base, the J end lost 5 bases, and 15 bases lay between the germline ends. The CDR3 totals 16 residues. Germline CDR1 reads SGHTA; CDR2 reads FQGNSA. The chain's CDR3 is CASSLGGLGPNNEQFF. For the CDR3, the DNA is TGTGCCAGCAGCTTAGGGGGGTTGGGACCCAACAATGAGCAGTTCTTC.

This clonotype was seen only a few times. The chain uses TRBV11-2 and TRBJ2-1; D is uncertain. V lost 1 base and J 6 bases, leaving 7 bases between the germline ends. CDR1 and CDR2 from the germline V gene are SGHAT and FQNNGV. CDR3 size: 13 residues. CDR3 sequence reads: CASSLGPRNEQFF. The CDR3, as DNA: TGTGCCAGCAGCTTAGGGCCGCGCAATGAGCAGTTCTTC.

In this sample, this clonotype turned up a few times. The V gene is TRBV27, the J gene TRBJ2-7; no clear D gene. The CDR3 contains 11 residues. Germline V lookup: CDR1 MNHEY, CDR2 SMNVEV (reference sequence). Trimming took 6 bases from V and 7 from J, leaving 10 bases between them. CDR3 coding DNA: TGTGCCAGCAGCAACTTGCGGGAGCAGTACTTC. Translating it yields CASSNLREQYF.

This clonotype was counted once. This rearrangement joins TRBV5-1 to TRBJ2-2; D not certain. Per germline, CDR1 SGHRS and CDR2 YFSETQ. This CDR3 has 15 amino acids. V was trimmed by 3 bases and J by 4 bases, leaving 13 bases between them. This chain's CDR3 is CASSSTQQSTGELFF. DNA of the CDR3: TGCGCCAGCAGCTCGACCCAACAAAGCACCGGGGAGCTGTTTTTT.